This T cell receptor (beta chain) was sequenced in a study of cytomegalovirus exposure and HLA in healthy donors. About the study: A prior analysis found 117 million unique TCR beta sequences from some 200 million T cells. An early release of data contained around 80 million unique TCRs, which came from HLA-typed donors.

The CDR3 contains 14 residues. Germline CDR1 is SNHLY and CDR2 is FYNNEI. V dropped 6 bases and J dropped 6 bases, with 14 bases sitting between them. Concerning this clone: Its antigen is still unknown.

Overall study results and limits: A later analysis showed that HLA-associated TCR beta chains had undergone more clonal expansion than equally common others. The CMV antigen specificity of a few CMV-associated chains was confirmed through in vitro analysis.

PCR amplification relied on 60 Vbeta primers (plus 13 Jbeta primers). Repertoires were generated with immunoSEQ multiplex PCR, while TCRdb's copy carries only in-frame clones and drops some. This sample has roughly 160,000 clones; 60% to 80% occur once, and the top ten carry over 12%. The chain uses TRBV2 and TRBJ2-2, with a weak D call TRBD1 (6 bases). The sequenced sample consisted of PBMCs. This sequence originates from a man aged 50 or older in good health and CMV-seropositive. The CDR3 reads CASRRTDIPGELFF. The CDR3 coding sequence is TGTGCCAGCAGGAGGACAGATATCCCCGGGGAGCTGTTTTTT.